This T cell receptor beta chain was profiled in a study of cytotoxic CD8 clonotypes in ibrutinib-treated CLL. Across the whole study: Researchers reported under twelve relapsed/refractory and approximately 16 treatment-naive patients, roughly 17 of them IGHV unmutated.

The assay was immunoSEQ multiplex PCR, and TCRdb's table has in-frame clones only and misses some. Here the sample spans 140,000 to 150,000 clones, approximately 80% being singletons. Study-level results: Baseline values of clonality outstripped age-matched healthy donors and followed circulating CD8+ T-cell counts.

Notes on this clone: Its target is unknown.

Germline trimming cut 5 bases from V and 6 bases from J; bases unmatched to any gene: 10. The CDR3 length is 16 residues. Per the germline V gene, CDR1 is SGHVS and CDR2 is FNYEAQ. This chain links TRBV7-6 with TRBJ2-3, with 11 bases identical to TRBD2. Sequenced material: PBMCs, taken after 24 months of ibrutinib treatment. This receptor was obtained from a human donor with chronic lymphocytic leukemia. The CDR3 nucleotides read TGTGCCAGCAGCGTACTAGCGGGAGCCTACAGGGATACGCAGTATTTT. Its protein is CASSVLAGAYRDTQYF.